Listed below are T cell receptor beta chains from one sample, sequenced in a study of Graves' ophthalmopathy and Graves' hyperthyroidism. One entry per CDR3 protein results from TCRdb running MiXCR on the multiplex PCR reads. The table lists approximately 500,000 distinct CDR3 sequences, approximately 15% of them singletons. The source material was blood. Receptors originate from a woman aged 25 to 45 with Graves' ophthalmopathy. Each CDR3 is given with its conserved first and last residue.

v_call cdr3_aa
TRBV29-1 CSVGDSWYEQYF
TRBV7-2 CASSSWSGRTQETQYF
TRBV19 CASSFPPGGRSYGYTF
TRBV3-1 CASTTGLSGANVLTF
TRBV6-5 CASSWGRPTSGNTIYF
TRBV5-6 CASSLITGGRRYEQYF
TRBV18 CASSHDSPGANVLTF
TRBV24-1 CATSGGTGGTGELFF
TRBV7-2 CASSSVAGFSHEQYF
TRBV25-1 CASRTAAGNTIYF
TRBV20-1 CSARDLRETKNIQYF
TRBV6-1 CASSPGQLLNTEAFF
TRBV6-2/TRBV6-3 CASSYLRLAGGLLQETQYF
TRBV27 CASSPKFPDIYGYTF
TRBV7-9 CASSRPTYEQYF
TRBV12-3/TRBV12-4 CASSLTAGVKTQYF
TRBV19 CASALDQETQYF
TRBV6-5 CASSSPDKMNTEAFF
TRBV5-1 CASSWTDGWNTEAFF
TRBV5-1 CASSPSGQVAYEQYF
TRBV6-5 CASSYGPSEAFF
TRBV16 CASSHLGLDSNQPQHF
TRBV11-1 CASSLGAKGMNTEAFF
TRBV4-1 CASSPDSLWTEAFF
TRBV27 CASSLPGSGYTF
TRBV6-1 CASSPRTDPDGGYTF
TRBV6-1 CASTDGRSWTYEQYF
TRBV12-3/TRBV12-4 CASRLTKGISEAFF
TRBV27 CARARGDGLKNTEAFF
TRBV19 CASSRSRGQGGGQPQHF
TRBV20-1 CSASRTSGSSGELFF
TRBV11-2 CASSFGLGGTYEQYF